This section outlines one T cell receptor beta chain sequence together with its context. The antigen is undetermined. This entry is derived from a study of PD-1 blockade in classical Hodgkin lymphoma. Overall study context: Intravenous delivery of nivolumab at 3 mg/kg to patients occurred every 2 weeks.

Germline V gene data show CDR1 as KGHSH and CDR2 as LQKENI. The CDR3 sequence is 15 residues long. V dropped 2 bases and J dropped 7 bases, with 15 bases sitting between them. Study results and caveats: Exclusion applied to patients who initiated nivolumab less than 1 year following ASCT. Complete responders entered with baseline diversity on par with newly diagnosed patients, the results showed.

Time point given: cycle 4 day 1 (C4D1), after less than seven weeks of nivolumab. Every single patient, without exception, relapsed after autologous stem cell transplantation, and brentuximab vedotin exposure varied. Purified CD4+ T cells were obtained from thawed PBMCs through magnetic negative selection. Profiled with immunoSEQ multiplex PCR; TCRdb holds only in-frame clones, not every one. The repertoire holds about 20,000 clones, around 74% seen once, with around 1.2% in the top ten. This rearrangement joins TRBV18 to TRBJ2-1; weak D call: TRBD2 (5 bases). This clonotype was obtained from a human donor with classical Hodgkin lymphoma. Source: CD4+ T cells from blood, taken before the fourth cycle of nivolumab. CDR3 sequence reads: CASSPIHGVSNEQFF. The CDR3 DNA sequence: TGTGCCAGCTCACCAATTCACGGGGTGTCGAATGAGCAGTTCTTC.